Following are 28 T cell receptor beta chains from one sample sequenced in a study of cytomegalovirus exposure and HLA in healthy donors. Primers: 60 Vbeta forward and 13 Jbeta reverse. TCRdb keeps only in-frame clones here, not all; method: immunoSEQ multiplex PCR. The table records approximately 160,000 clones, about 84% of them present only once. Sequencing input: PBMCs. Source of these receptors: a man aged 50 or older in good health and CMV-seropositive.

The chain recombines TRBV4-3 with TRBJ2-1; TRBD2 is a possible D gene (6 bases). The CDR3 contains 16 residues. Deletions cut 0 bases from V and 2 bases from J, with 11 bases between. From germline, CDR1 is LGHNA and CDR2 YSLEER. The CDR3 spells CASSQDPGVAYNEQFF. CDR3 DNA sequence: TGCGCCAGCAGCCAAGATCCGGGGGTTGCCTACAATGAGCAGTTCTTC.

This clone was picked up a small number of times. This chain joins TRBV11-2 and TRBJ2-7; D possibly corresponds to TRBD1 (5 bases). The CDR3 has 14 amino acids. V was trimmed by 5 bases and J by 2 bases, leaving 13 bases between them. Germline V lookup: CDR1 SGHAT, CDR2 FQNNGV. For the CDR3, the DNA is TGTGCCAGCAGCCCGTGGGGCCTGACCTACGAGCAGTACTTC. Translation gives CASSPWGLTYEQYF.

CDR3 in DNA: TGCGCCAGCAGTGAGTCGACAAGCCTTTATGGCTACACCTTC. Its protein is CASSESTSLYGYTF. The chain joins TRBV10-2 to TRBJ1-2, with D uncertain. In germline, CDR1 is WSHSY, CDR2 SAAADI. V shed 0 bases and J shed 5 bases, with 10 bases lying between them. There are 14 residues in the CDR3.

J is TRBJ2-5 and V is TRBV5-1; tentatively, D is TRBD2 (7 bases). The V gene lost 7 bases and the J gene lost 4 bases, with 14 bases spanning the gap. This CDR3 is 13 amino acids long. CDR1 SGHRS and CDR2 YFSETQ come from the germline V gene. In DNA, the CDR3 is TGCGCCAGCTCGGGCGGGGGCCTAGAGACCCAGTACTTC. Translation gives CASSGGGLETQYF.

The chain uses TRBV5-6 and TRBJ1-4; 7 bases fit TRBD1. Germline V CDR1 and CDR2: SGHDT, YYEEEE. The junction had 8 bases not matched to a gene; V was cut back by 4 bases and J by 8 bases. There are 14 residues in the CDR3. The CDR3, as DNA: TGTGCCAGCAGCCTCCGACAGGGCCAGGAAAAACTGTTTTTT. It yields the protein CASSLRQGQEKLFF.

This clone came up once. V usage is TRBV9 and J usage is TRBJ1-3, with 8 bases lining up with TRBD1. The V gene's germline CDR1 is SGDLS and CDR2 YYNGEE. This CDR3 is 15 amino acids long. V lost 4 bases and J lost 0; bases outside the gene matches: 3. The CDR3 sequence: CASSTGTGSGNTIYF. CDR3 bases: TGTGCCAGCAGCACCGGGACAGGCTCTGGAAACACCATATATTTT.

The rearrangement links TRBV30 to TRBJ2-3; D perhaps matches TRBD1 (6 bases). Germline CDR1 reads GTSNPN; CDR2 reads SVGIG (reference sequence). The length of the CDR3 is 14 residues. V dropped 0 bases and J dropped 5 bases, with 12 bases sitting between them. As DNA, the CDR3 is TGTGCCTGGAGTGTAAACAGGGTTGGAGATACGCAGTATTTT. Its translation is CAWSVNRVGDTQYF.

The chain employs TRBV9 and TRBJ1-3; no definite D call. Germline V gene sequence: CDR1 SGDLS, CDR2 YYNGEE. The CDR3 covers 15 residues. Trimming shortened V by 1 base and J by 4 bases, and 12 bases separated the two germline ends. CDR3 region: CASSVFGQSGNTIYF. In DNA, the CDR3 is TGTGCCAGCAGCGTATTTGGGCAGTCCGGAAACACCATATATTTT.

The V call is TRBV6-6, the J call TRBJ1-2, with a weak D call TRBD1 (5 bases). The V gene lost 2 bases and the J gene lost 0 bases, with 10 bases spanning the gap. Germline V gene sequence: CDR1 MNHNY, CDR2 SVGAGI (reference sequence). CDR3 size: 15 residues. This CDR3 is CASSYPAGSNYGYTF. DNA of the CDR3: TGTGCCAGCAGTTACCCGGCAGGGTCTAACTATGGCTACACCTTC.

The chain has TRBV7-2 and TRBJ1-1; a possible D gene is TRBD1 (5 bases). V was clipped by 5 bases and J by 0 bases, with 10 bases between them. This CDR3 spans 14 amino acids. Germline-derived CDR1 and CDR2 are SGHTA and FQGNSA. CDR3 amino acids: CASSKQVVNTEAFF. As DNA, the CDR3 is TGTGCCAGCAGCAAACAGGTGGTGAACACTGAAGCTTTCTTT.

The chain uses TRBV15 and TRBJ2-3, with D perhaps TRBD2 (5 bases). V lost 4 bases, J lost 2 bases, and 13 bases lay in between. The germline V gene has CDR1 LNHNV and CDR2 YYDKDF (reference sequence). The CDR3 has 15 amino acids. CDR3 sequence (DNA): TGTGCCACCAGCATCGGGCGAGGGCCCACAGATACGCAGTATTTT. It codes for CATSIGRGPTDTQYF.

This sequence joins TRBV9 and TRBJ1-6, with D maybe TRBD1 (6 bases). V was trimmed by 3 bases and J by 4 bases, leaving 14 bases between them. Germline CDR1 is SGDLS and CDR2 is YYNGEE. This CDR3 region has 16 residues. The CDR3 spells CASSAPADSYNSPLHF. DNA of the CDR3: TGTGCCAGCAGCGCTCCGGCGGACAGTTATAATTCACCCCTCCACTTT. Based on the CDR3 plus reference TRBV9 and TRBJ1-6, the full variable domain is DSGVTQTPKHLITATGQRVTLRCSPRSGDLSVYWYQQSLDQGLQFLIQYYNGEERAKGNILERFSAQQFPDLHSELNLSSLELGDSALYFCASSAPADSYNSPLHFGNGTRLTVT.

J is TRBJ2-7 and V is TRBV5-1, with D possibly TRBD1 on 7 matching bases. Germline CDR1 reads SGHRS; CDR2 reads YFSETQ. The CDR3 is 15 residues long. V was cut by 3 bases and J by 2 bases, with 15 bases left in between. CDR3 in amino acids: CASSWSGGMTYEQYF. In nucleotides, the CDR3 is TGCGCCAGCAGCTGGTCAGGGGGGATGACCTACGAGCAGTACTTC.

CDR3 protein: CASSYQTTGLNTEAFF. The CDR3 DNA is TGTGCCAGCAGTTATCAAACGACAGGGTTGAACACTGAAGCTTTCTTT. The rearrangement joins TRBV6-6 to TRBJ1-1; 7 positions agree with TRBD1. Trimming at V came to 3 bases and at J to 0 bases, leaving 7 bases not matched to a gene. This CDR3 comprises 16 residues. Per the germline V gene, CDR1 is MNHNY and CDR2 is SVGAGI (reference sequence).

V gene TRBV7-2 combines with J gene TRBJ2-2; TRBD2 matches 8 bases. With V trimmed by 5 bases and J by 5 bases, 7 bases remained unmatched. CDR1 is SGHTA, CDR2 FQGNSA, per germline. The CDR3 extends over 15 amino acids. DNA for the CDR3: TGTGCCAGCAGCCAGTACCGGGGGGGAACCGGGGAGCTGTTTTTT. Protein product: CASSQYRGGTGELFF.

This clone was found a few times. The CDR3 here is CASSPRGIMNSPLHF. CDR3 bases: TGTGCCAGCAGCCCTAGGGGGATAATGAATTCACCCCTCCACTTT. The chain recombines TRBV5-5 with TRBJ1-6, with a tentative D call TRBD1 (6 bases). With 4 bases removed from V and 7 bases from J, the gap between germline ends came to 15 bases. This CDR3 spans 15 amino acids. Per the germline V gene, CDR1 is SGHKS and CDR2 is YYEKEE (reference sequence).

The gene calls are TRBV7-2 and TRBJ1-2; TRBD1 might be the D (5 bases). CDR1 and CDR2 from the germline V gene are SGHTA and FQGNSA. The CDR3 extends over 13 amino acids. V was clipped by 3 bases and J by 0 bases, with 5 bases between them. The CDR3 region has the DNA TGTGCCAGCAGCTTGACAGCTAACTATGGCTACACCTTC. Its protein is CASSLTANYGYTF. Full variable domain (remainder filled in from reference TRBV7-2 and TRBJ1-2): GAGVSQSPSNKVTEKGKDVELRCDPISGHTALYWYRQSLGQGLEFLIYFQGNSAPDKSGLPSDRFSAERTGGSVSTLTIQRTQQEDSAVYLCASSLTANYGYTFGSGTRLTVV.

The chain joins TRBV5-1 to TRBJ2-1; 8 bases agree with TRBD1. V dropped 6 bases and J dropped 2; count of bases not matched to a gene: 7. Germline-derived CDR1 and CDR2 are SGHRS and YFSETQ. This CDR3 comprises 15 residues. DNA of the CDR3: TGCGCCAGCAACAGGGGGTCATCCACCTACAATGAGCAGTTCTTC. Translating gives CASNRGSSTYNEQFF.

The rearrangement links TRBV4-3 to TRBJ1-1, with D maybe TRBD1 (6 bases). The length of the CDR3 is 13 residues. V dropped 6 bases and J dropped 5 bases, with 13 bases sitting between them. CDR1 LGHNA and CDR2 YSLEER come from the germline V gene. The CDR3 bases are TGCGCCAGCAGAACAACAGGACAGACTGAAGCTTTCTTT. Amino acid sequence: CASRTTGQTEAFF.

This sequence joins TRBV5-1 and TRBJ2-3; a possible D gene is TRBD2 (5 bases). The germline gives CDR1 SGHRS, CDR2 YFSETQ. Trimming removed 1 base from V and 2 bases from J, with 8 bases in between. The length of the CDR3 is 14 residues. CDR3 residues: CASSLSSPTDTQYF. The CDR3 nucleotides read TGCGCCAGCAGCTTGTCTAGCCCCACAGATACGCAGTATTTT.

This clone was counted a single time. CDR3 DNA: TGTGCCAGCAGCGTAGCGGGGGCAGAGACCCAGTACTTC. Translation gives CASSVAGAETQYF. This chain links TRBV27 with TRBJ2-5; 9 bases match TRBD2. The germline CDR1 and CDR2 sequences are MNHEY and SMNVEV (reference sequence). The CDR3 sequence is 13 residues long. The V and J ends lost 6 bases and 4 bases, in that order; junction bases with no gene match: 3.

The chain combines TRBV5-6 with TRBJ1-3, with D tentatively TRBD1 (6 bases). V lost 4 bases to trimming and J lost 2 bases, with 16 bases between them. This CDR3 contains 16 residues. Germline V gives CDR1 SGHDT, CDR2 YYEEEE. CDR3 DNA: TGTGCCAGCAGCGTCGAACAGGGAATGCCTGGAAACACCATATATTTT. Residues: CASSVEQGMPGNTIYF.

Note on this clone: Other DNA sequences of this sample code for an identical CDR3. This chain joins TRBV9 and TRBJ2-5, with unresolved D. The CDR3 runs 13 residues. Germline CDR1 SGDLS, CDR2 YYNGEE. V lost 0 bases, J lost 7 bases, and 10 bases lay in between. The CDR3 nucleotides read TGTGCCAGCAGCGTAGGACTTCTCGGGACCCAGTACTTC. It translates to CASSVGLLGTQYF.

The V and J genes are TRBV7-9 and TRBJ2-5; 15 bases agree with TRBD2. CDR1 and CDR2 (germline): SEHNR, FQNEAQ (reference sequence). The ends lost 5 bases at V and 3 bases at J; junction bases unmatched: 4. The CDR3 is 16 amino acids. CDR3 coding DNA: TGTGCCAGCAGCACCCGGACTAGCGGGGGGGAAGAGACCCAGTACTTC. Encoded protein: CASSTRTSGGEETQYF.

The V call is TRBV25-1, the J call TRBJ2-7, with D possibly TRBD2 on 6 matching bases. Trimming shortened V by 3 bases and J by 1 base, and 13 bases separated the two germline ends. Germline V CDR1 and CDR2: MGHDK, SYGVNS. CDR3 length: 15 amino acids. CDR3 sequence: CASSDRHGLSYEQYF. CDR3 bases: TGTGCCAGCAGTGATCGGCATGGACTATCCTACGAGCAGTACTTC.

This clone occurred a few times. In DNA form, the CDR3 reads TGCGCCAGCAGCTTGGAGACAGGGGGGCAGCCCCAGCATTTT. Translating it yields CASSLETGGQPQHF. The V call is TRBV5-1, the J call TRBJ1-5, with 9 bases lining up with TRBD1. The J segment lost 7 bases and the V segment lost 0 bases, leaving 2 bases of the junction unmatched. The germline CDR1 and CDR2 sequences are SGHRS and YFSETQ. The CDR3 is made up of 14 amino acids. The whole variable domain, remainder taken from reference TRBV5-1 and TRBJ1-5, is KAGVTQTPRYLIKTRGQQVTLSCSPISGHRSVSWYQQTPGQGLQFLFEYFSETQRNKGNFPGRFSGRQFSNSRSEMNVSTLELGDSALYLCASSLETGGQPQHFGDGTRLSIL.

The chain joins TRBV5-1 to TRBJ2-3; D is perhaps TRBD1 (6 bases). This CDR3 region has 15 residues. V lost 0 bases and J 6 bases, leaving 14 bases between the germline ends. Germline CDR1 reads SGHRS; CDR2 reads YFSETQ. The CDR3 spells CASSLGGQSVDTQYF. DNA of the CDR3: TGCGCCAGCAGCTTGGGAGGACAGTCAGTTGATACGCAGTATTTT. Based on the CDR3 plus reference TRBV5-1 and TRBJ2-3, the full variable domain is KAGVTQTPRYLIKTRGQQVTLSCSPISGHRSVSWYQQTPGQGLQFLFEYFSETQRNKGNFPGRFSGRQFSNSRSEMNVSTLELGDSALYLCASSLGGQSVDTQYFGPGTRLTVL.

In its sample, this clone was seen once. The CDR3 loop is CASSDTRPGTDTQYF. The DNA of the CDR3 is TGTGCCAGCAGCGACACACGCCCCGGCACAGATACGCAGTATTTT. V is TRBV7-2 and J is TRBJ2-3; D is unclear. There are 15 residues in the CDR3. Germline V gene data show CDR1 as SGHTA and CDR2 as FQGNSA. Trimming pared 5 bases from V and 1 base from J, leaving 13 bases between. The variable domain in full, with the rest retrieved from reference TRBV7-2 and TRBJ2-3, is GAGVSQSPSNKVTEKGKDVELRCDPISGHTALYWYRQSLGQGLEFLIYFQGNSAPDKSGLPSDRFSAERTGGSVSTLTIQRTQQEDSAVYLCASSDTRPGTDTQYFGPGTRLTVL.